This T cell receptor beta chain appears in the sequencing data of a study of blood T cell repertoires in COVID-19. Study details: Some COVID-19 samples were acute and others convalescent; all came from the United States, Italy and Spain. PBMCs, B-cell-depleted T cells, or T cells were the source of the cDNA or gDNA that made up the material.

The germline gives CDR1 MNHNS, CDR2 SASEGT. This CDR3 is 15 amino acids long. V gave up 3 bases and J gave up 6 bases; unmatched junction bases: 9. Authors' processing steps: Quantification of nucleated cells was approximated via reference gene primer amplification. TCRdb's table, derived via immunoSEQ multiplex PCR, lists solely in-frame clones and lacks some. V, J and clone size derive from that table, while D and trimming were established from the DNA sequence. The table includes more than 100,000 clones, approximately 80% detected once. The V call is TRBV6-1, the J call TRBJ2-7; TRBD1 agrees at 9 bases. The sequence came from a woman aged 45-65 years with acute or convalescent COVID-19. The specimen sequenced was peripheral blood. The chain's CDR3 is CASSDRDRVMFEQYF. Here the CDR3 DNA reads TGTGCCAGCAGTGATAGGGACAGGGTTATGTTCGAGCAGTACTTC.